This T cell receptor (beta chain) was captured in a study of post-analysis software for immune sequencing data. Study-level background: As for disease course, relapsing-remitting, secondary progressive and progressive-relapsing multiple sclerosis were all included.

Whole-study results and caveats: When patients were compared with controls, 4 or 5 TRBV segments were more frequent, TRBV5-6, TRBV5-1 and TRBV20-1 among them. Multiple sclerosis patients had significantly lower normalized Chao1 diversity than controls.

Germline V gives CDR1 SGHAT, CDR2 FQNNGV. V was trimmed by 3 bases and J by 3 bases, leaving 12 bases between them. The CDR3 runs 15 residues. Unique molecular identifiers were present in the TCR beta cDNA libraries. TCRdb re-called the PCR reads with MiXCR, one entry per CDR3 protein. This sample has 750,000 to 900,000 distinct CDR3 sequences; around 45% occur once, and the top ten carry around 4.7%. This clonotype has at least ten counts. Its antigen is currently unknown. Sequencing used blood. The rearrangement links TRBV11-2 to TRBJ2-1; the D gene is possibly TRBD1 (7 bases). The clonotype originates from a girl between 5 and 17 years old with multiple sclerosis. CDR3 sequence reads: CASSLEGQNYNEQFF. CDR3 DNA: TGTGCCAGCAGCTTGGAGGGACAGAACTACAATGAGCAGTTCTTC.